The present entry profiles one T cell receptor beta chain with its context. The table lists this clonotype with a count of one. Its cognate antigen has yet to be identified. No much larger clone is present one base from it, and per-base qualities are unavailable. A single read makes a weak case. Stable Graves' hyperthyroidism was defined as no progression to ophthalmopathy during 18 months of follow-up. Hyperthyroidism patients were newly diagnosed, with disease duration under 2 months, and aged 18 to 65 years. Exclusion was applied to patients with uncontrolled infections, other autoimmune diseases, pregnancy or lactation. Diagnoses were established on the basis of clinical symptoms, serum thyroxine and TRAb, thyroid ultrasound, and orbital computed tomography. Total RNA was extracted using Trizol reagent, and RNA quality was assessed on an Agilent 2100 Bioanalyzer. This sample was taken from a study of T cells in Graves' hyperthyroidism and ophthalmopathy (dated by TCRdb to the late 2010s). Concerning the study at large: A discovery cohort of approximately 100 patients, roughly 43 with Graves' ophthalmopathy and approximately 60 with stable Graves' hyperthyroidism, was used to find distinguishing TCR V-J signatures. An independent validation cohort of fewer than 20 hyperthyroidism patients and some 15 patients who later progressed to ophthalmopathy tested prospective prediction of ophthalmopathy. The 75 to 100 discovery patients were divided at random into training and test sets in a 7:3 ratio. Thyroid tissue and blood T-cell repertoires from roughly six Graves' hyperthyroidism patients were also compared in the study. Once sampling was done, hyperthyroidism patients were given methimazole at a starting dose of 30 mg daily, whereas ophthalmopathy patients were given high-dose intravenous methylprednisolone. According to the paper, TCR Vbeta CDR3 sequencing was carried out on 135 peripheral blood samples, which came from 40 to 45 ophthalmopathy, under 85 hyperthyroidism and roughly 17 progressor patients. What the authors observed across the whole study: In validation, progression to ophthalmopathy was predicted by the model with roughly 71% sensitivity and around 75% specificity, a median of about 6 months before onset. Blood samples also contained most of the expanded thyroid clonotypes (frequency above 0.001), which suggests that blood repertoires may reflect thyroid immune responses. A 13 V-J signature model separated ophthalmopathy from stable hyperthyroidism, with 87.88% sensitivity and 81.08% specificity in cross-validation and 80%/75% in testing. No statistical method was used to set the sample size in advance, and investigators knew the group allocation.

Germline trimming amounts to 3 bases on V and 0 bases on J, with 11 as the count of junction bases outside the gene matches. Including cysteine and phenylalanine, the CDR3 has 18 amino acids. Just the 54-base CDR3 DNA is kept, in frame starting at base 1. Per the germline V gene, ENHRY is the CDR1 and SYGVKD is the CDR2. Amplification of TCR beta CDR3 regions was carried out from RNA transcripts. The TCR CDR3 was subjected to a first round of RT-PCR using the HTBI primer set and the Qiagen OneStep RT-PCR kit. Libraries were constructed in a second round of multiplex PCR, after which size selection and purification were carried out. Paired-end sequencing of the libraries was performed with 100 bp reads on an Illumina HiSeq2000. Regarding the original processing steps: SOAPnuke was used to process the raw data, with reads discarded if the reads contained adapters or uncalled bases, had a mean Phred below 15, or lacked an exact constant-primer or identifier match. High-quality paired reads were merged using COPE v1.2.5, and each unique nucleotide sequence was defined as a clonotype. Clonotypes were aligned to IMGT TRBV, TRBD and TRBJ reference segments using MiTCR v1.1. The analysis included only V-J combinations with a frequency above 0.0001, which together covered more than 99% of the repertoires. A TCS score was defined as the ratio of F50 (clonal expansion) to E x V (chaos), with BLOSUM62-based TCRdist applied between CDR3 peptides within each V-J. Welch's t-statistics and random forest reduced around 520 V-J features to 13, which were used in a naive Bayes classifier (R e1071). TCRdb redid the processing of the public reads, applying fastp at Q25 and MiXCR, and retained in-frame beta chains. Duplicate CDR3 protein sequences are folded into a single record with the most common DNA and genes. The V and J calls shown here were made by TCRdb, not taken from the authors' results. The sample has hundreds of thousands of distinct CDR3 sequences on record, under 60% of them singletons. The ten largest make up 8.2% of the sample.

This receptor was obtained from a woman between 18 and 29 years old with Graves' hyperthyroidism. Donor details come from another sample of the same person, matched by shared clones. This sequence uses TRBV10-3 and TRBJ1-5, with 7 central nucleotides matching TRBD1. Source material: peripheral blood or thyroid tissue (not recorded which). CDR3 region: CAISEFWQGVYSNQPQHF. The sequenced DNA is TGTGCCATCAGTGAATTTTGGCAGGGGGTTTATAGCAATCAGCCCCAGCATTTT.